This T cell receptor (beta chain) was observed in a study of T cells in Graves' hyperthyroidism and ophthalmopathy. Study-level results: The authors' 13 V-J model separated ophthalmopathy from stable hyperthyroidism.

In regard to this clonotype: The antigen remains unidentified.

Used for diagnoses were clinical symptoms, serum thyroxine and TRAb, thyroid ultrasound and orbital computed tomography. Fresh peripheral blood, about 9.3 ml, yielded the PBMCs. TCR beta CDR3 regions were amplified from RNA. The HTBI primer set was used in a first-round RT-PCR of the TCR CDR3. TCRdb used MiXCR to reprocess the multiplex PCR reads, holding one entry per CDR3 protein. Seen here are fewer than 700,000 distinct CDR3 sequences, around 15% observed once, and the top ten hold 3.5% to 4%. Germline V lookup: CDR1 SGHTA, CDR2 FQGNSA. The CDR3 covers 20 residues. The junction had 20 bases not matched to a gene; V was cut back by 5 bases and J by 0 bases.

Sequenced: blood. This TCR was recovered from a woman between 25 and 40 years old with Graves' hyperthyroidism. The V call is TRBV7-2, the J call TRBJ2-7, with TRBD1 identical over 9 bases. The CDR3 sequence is CASSARQKTGGRPSSYEQYF. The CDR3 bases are TGTGCCAGCAGCGCAAGGCAGAAGACAGGGGGTCGTCCTAGCTCCTACGAGCAGTACTTC.